These T cell receptor beta chains were read from a single sample in a study of T cell responses to AZD1222 COVID-19 vaccine. The table came from immunoSEQ multiplex PCR; TCRdb's copy has only in-frame clones and leaves some out. The data show more than 80,000 clones, more than 75% seen once. The material was peripheral blood, obtained on day 0 of AZD1222 vaccination. Receptors were obtained from an adult in good health. Both conserved end residues are part of each CDR3. The D gene is left open where the match is weak. Expanded clones are given a class, and other clones once, few, many or no size at all.

J gene,D gene,CDR3 length,clone size,V gene,CDR3 protein,CDR3 DNA
TRBJ2-1,TRBD1,15,-,TRBV9,CASSVVGTANNEQFF,TGTGCCAGCAGCGTAGTGGGGACAGCTAACAATGAGCAGTTCTTC
TRBJ2-5,-,17,-,TRBV5-1,CASSLAKGTQVWETQYF,TGCGCCAGCAGCTTGGCCAAGGGGACACAGGTGTGGGAGACCCAGTACTTC
TRBJ2-3,-,14,-,TRBV6-2/TRBV6-3,CASSWSGRTDTQYF,TGTGCCAGCAGTTGGTCGGGTCGCACAGATACGCAGTATTTT
TRBJ2-6,-,16,few,TRBV18,CASSPGRGSGANVLTF,TGTGCCAGCTCGCCTGGTCGGGGATCTGGGGCCAACGTCCTGACTTTC
TRBJ2-7,-,12,once,TRBV2,CASSPQGGEQYF,TGTGCCAGCAGTCCACAGGGCGGCGAGCAGTACTTC
TRBJ2-5,-,13,-,TRBV7-8,CASSLAFSETQYF,TGTGCCAGCAGCTTAGCGTTTTCCGAGACCCAGTACTTC
TRBJ2-7,-,12,once,TRBV6-5,CASSPRVDEQYF,TGTGCCAGCAGTCCCAGGGTGGATGAGCAGTACTTC
TRBJ1-2,-,13,-,TRBV7-8,CASRAVTNYGYTF,TGTGCCAGCAGAGCCGTTACTAACTATGGCTACACCTTC
TRBJ1-2,TRBD1,12,-,TRBV12-3/TRBV12-4,CASRRQQGGYTF,TGTGCCAGCAGGAGACAACAGGGGGGCTACACCTTC
TRBJ2-7,-,15,-,TRBV7-2,CASSLEPLSSYEQYF,TGTGCCAGCAGCTTAGAGCCCCTAAGCTCCTACGAGCAGTACTTC
TRBJ2-2,TRBD1,15,-,TRBV6-5,CASQTGTANTGELFF,TGTGCCAGCCAAACCGGGACAGCGAACACCGGGGAGCTGTTTTTT
TRBJ2-3,-,13,few,TRBV7-2,CASSLRGQDTQYF,TGTGCCAGCAGCTTACGCGGACAAGATACGCAGTATTTT
TRBJ1-1,-,21,-,TRBV29-1,CSVGGTPNWAGARRSTAEAFF,TGCAGCGTTGGTGGGACCCCAAATTGGGCCGGTGCCCGAAGGTCTACCGCTGAAGCTTTCTTT
TRBJ2-5,-,12,-,TRBV2,CASSALEETQYF,TGTGCCAGCAGTGCCCTAGAAGAGACCCAGTACTTC
TRBJ1-2,-,14,-,TRBV9,CASSAPPEGYGYTF,TGTGCCAGCAGCGCCCCCCCGGAGGGCTATGGCTACACCTTC
TRBJ2-7,-,14,-,TRBV7-2,CASSLVQGPYEQYF,TGTGCCAGCAGCTTAGTACAGGGCCCCTACGAGCAGTACTTC
TRBJ1-2,-,13,-,TRBV6-6,CASNPFQLYGYTF,TGTGCCAGCAACCCGTTCCAGCTCTATGGCTACACCTTC
TRBJ1-2,-,13,-,TRBV5-1,CASSLPGVYGYTF,TGCGCCAGCAGCTTGCCGGGGGTTTATGGCTACACCTTC
TRBJ1-1,-,13,once,TRBV6-5,CASSRRVNTEAFF,TGTGCCAGCAGTAGGAGGGTGAACACTGAAGCTTTCTTT
TRBJ1-1,-,14,-,TRBV6-5,CASSTSTGRTEAFF,-
TRBJ1-3,-,15,-,TRBV7-6,CASSPGGPRGNTIYF,TGTGCCAGCAGCCCCGGGGGGCCAAGGGGAAACACCATATATTTT
TRBJ2-1,TRBD1,15,-,TRBV14,CASSQWGQGYNEQFF,TGTGCCAGCAGCCAATGGGGACAGGGATACAATGAGCAGTTCTTC
TRBJ1-3,-,14,once,TRBV5-1,CASSLGGTGNTIYF,TGCGCCAGCAGCTTGGGGGGGACTGGAAACACCATATATTTT
TRBJ1-1,-,13,-,TRBV6-5,CANSRVLATEAFF,TGTGCCAACTCCAGGGTCCTCGCCACTGAAGCTTTCTTT
TRBJ1-6,-,15,-,TRBV19,CATGSGTSYNSPLHF,TGTGCCACCGGGTCGGGGACGTCCTATAATTCACCCCTCCACTTT
TRBJ1-5,-,13,-,TRBV12-3/TRBV12-4,CASAGQTNQPQHF,TGTGCCAGCGCCGGACAGACTAATCAGCCCCAGCATTTT
TRBJ1-6,TRBD1,15,-,TRBV5-1,CASSLGTGAGSPLHF,TGCGCCAGCAGCTTGGGGACAGGGGCGGGTTCACCCCTCCACTTT
TRBJ1-4,TRBD1,16,-,TRBV5-1,CASSFTPGQGTEKLFF,TGCGCCAGCAGCTTTACCCCGGGACAGGGAACCGAAAAACTGTTTTTT
TRBJ1-2,-,12,-,TRBV14,CASSQQGLGYTF,TGTGCCAGCAGCCAGCAGGGATTAGGCTACACCTTC
TRBJ2-1,-,13,-,TRBV7-3,CASSSYSYNEQFF,TGTGCCAGCAGCTCTTATAGCTACAATGAGCAGTTCTTC
TRBJ2-7,-,13,once,TRBV4-2,CASSQDMSYEQYF,TGTGCCAGCAGCCAAGATATGAGCTACGAGCAGTACTTC
TRBJ1-5,-,14,-,TRBV9,CASSVGDSTQPQHF,TGTGCCAGCAGTGTAGGTGATTCTACTCAGCCCCAGCATTTT
TRBJ2-7,-,14,-,TRBV7-9,CASSARDGSYEQYF,TGTGCCAGCAGCGCTCGGGACGGCTCCTACGAGCAGTACTTC
TRBJ1-2,-,14,-,TRBV19,CASSWGVANYGYTF,TGTGCCAGTAGTTGGGGGGTAGCTAACTATGGCTACACCTTC
TRBJ1-2,TRBD1,11,few,TRBV11-2,CASSFRQGHTF,TGTGCCAGCAGCTTTAGACAGGGTCACACCTTC
TRBJ2-7,-,15,-,TRBV5-6,CASSPIGAETYEQYF,TGTGCCAGCAGCCCCATTGGGGCAGAAACCTACGAGCAGTACTTC
TRBJ1-2,-,16,-,TRBV28,CASSPWTAGANYGYTF,TGTGCCAGCAGTCCGTGGACTGCAGGAGCTAACTATGGCTACACCTTC
TRBJ2-1,-,17,-,TRBV5-1,CASSRAGLQGNINREFF,TGCGCCAGCAGCCGCGCGGGACTTCAAGGGAATATCAATCGGGAGTTCTTC
TRBJ1-1,-,11,-,TRBV5-6,CASSLASEAFF,TGTGCCAGCAGCTTGGCTAGTGAAGCTTTCTTT
TRBJ1-5,TRBD1,19,-,TRBV4-1,CASSQEGTGGIRSNQPQHF,TGCGCCAGCAGCCAAGAGGGGACAGGGGGGATTCGGAGCAATCAGCCCCAGCATTTT
TRBJ2-7,-,15,once,TRBV7-6,CASSQIGPISYEQYF,TGTGCCAGCAGCCAAATAGGGCCTATCTCCTACGAGCAGTACTTC
TRBJ1-1,-,17,-,TRBV5-1,CASSLGLGGDLNTEAFF,TGCGCCAGCAGCTTGGGGCTGGGGGGCGATTTGAACACTGAAGCTTTCTTT
TRBJ1-1,-,10,-,TRBV20-1,CSAGLPEAFF,TGCAGTGCTGGGCTTCCTGAAGCTTTCTTT
TRBJ2-7,-,13,few,TRBV10-3,CAINQRVSGEQYF,TGTGCCATCAACCAGAGGGTTAGCGGCGAGCAGTACTTC
TRBJ1-2,TRBD1,16,-,TRBV7-2,CASSLRDRGRNYGYTF,TGTGCCAGCAGCTTACGGGACAGGGGGCGGAACTATGGCTACACCTTC
TRBJ1-6,-,16,-,TRBV4-2,CASSQVEGPGNSPLHF,TGTGCCAGCAGCCAAGTGGAGGGGCCGGGTAATTCACCCCTCCACTTT
TRBJ2-3,-,14,-,TRBV7-9,CASSYPSRVDTQYF,TGTGCCAGCAGCTACCCCAGCCGGGTAGATACGCAGTATTTT
TRBJ2-3,-,17,-,TRBV5-1,CASSLAGRAGATDTQYF,TGCGCCAGCAGCTTGGCCGGTCGCGCGGGGGCAACAGATACGCAGTATTTT
TRBJ2-3,TRBD2,21,-,TRBV9,CASSVSTGTSGHGLSTDTQYF,TGTGCCAGCAGCGTATCAACCGGGACTAGCGGACATGGCCTGAGCACAGATACGCAGTATTTT
TRBJ1-2,TRBD1,14,-,TRBV19,CASSGQGPMFGYTF,TGTGCCAGTAGTGGACAGGGGCCGATGTTCGGCTACACCTTC
TRBJ2-7,-,15,-,TRBV5-1,CASSFRDWSSYEQYF,TGCGCCAGCAGCTTCCGGGACTGGAGCTCCTACGAGCAGTACTTC
TRBJ1-1,-,14,-,TRBV7-8,CASSQGLGNTEAFF,TGTGCCAGCAGCCAAGGGTTGGGGAACACTGAAGCTTTCTTT
TRBJ2-7,-,16,-,TRBV14,CASSQDPGDSYSEQYF,TGTGCCAGCAGCCAAGACCCAGGGGATTCGTATAGCGAGCAGTACTTC